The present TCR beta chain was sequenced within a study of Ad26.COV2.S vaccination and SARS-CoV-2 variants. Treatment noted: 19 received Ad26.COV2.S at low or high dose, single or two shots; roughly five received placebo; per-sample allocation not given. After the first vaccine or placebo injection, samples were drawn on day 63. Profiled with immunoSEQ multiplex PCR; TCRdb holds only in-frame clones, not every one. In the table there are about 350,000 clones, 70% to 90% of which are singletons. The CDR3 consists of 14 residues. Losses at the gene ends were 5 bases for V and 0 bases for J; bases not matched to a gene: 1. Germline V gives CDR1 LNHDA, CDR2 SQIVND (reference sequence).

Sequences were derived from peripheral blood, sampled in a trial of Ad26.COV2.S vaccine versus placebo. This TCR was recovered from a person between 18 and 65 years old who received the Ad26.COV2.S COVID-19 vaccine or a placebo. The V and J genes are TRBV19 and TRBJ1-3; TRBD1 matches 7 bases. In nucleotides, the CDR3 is TGTGCCAGTAGTCGACAGGGCTCTGGAAACACCATATATTTT. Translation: CASSRQGSGNTIYF. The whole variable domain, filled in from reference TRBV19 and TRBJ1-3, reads DGGITQSPKYLFRKEGQNVTLSCEQNLNHDAMYWYRQDPGQGLRLIYYSQIVNDFQKGDIAEGYSVSREKKESFPLTVTSAQKNPTAFYLCASSRQGSGNTIYFGEGSWLTVV.